This T cell receptor beta chain was recorded in a study of beta chain features in type 1 diabetes. The CDR3 contains 18 residues. The germline V gene has CDR1 MGHRA and CDR2 YSYEKL. The V and J ends lost 2 bases and 0 bases, in that order; junction bases with no gene match: 11. Stem cell-like memory, regulatory, central memory and naive CD4+ cells were sorted via CD45RO/CCR7/CD25/CD127/CD95/CD27. Sorted cells reached over 98% purity in every population. The sequenced template was cDNA made from the entire isolated RNA. The table came from immunoSEQ multiplex PCR; TCRdb's copy has only in-frame clones and leaves some out. Here the sample spans fewer than 550,000 clones, about an eighth being singletons.

This receptor was obtained from a woman under 30 in good health. This chain joins TRBV4-1 and TRBJ2-3, with 7 bases fitting TRBD2. The sample was naive CD4+ T cells from blood. The CDR3 DNA is TGCGCCAGCAGCCAACGGTTGGGAGCGGGGTCTAGCACAGATACGCAGTATTTT. Translating it yields CASSQRLGAGSSTDTQYF.